This TCR beta chain was recorded in a study of identical twins (dated by TCRdb to about 2016). With respect to the entire study: To test whether fetal clonotypes persist, the study used deep sequencing on TCR alpha and beta repertoires from monozygotic twins, unrelated adults of various ages, and cord blood. To rule out contamination, the twin experiments were replicated at different times with different library preparation protocols.

Library method: 5' RACE. Sequenced on an Illumina HiSeq 2000. Template switching added a universal primer binding site, and the final cDNA carried a unique molecular identifier that allowed TCR cDNA molecules to be counted accurately. Specific primers in the conserved constant-segment region were used to synthesize first-strand cDNA for the TCR alpha and beta chains. To control for contamination, every cDNA library carried two barcodes: a SMART-Mk sample barcode plus Illumina barcodes. TruSeq adapter sequences, together with Illumina sample barcodes, were added in two successive PCR steps. Sequencing of the TCR alpha and beta cDNA libraries was done on the Illumina HiSeq platform using custom primers. The paper's data handling went like this. Unique molecular identifiers were extracted from raw reads with MiGEC, and CDR3 positions were determined with MiXCR. For each individual, recombination models were inferred using an EM algorithm with the repgenHMM and IGoR tools. Shared clonotype analysis was performed with the tcR package in R, normalizing sharing by the product of cloneset sizes. Out-of-frame nonproductive sequences were analyzed to study raw recombination free of thymic and clonal selection effects. TCRdb reanalyzed the raw reads on its own, using fastp at Q25 for trimming and MiXCR for clone calling, and kept in-frame beta chains. Rows matching on CDR3 protein sequence are summarized as one entry with the most common DNA and genes. TCRdb's processing, not the authors', yielded these V and J calls. The sample profile shows under 250,000 distinct CDR3 sequences; approximately 7.9% of them were found once. Approximately 5.4% of the sample lies in the top ten.

Between the V and J ends, shortened by 0 bases and 6 bases respectively, the junction contains 10 bases. Taken from cysteine to phenylalanine, the CDR3 has 13 residues. Here the CDR3 DNA is all that survives: 39 bases in frame from base 1. The germline V gene sets CDR1 to SGDLS and CDR2 to YYNGEE. This clonotype was counted ten times or more. This receptor's antigen is unknown. Per-base quality was not reported, and no clone a single base away is much larger than it. Findings and caveats that apply to the study as a whole: Excess twin sharing in beta out-of-frame sequences was weaker because fewer shared sequences lowered the signal-to-noise ratio. Compared with coincidental sharing between unrelated individuals, an excess of low generation-probability sequences was observed among out-of-frame TCR alpha sequences shared between twins. In monozygotic twins, out-of-frame TCR alpha sharing was systematically underestimated by recombination models, although the models agreed with sharing between unrelated individuals. Abundant cord blood beta clonotypes had fewer insertions, young adult naive repertoires showed a similar but weaker trend, and memory repertoires showed no such trend. Zero-insertion analyses could be partly confounded by invariant T cells such as MAIT and iNKT, although diverse VJ usage argued against such confounding for most clonotypes. Because the same donors could not be followed over many years, conclusions were based on cross-sectional statistical analysis.

Every donor in the study was a healthy Caucasian. Three pairs of female monozygotic twins, all aged 18 to 29 years, made up the twin cohort. Positive isolation kits from Invitrogen were used to isolate CD4+ and CD8+ T cell populations. The same sample was also used in a study of yellow fever vaccine responses in identical twins. Per the second study: According to the authors, in identical twins the way T cells responded to vaccination appeared partly convergent and partly personalized. In the study, vaccine-responding T cell clones were precisely tracked in identical twins.

The sequence joins TRBV9 to TRBJ2-7; the D segment could be TRBD1, given 6 matching bases. The sequenced sample consisted of CD8+ T cells sorted from blood. The clonotype was recovered from a woman between 18 and 30 years old in good health. The base sequence is TGTGCCAGCAGCGTAGTGGGGGCAGGCGAGCAGTACTTC. It translates to CASSVVGAGEQYF.